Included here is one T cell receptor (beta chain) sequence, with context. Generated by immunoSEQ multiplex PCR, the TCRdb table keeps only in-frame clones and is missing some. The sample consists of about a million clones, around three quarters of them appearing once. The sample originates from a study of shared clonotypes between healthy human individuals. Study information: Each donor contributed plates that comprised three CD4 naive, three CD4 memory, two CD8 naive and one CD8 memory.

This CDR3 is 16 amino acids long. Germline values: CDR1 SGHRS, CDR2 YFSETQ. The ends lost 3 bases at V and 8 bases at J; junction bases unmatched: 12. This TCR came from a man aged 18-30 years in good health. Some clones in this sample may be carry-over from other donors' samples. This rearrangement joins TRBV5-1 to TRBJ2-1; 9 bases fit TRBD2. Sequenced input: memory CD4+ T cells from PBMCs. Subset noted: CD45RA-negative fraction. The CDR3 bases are TGCGCCAGCAGCTCCACCTTAGCGGGAGTCAGGGATGAGCAGTTCTTC. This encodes CASSSTLAGVRDEQFF.